This T cell receptor beta chain was documented in a study of blood T cells in healthy people across ages. Study results and limitations: Not knowing donor CMV status may have confounded expanded clonotype changes. PBMCs left unsorted prevented a conclusive naive versus antigen-experienced comparison.

A second PCR of 7 to 11 cycles used a sample-barcoded 5' primer and a J-beta primer mix. TCRdb fed the 5' RACE reads into MiXCR, producing one record per CDR3 protein. The table lists about 760,000 distinct CDR3 sequences, 20% to 25% of them singletons. Regarding this clonotype: Its specificity is unknown.

The authors extracted at least 5.5 micrograms of total RNA per sample. Germline V CDR1 and CDR2: SGHTA, FQGNSA. The CDR3 consists of 15 residues. J was trimmed by 7 bases and V by 6 bases; bases with no gene match: 11. These sequences were also reported in another study, on T cells of mothers and their children. From that second work: Donation came from a few healthy Caucasian mothers together with their six children.

Sequences were obtained from blood. The source is a boy under 18 in good health. This chain links TRBV7-2 with TRBJ2-7, with 11 bases identical to TRBD1. The CDR3 DNA sequence: TGTGCCAGCAGGGAGCCAGGACAGGGGGCTGGGGAGCAGTACTTC. It specifies CASREPGQGAGEQYF.